This entry is about one TCR beta chain. The count of this clonotype is one. The antigen it recognizes is unknown. A clone one base away is much larger, so this may be a read error. The donors were 40 or so Caucasian individuals from Russia, aged roughly 6 to 90 years, who were systemically healthy. Ten milliliters of peripheral blood were drawn from each donor into EDTA-treated Vacutainer tubes. Ficoll-Paque density-gradient centrifugation was used to isolate PBMCs, with at least 7 million per sample. Trizol reagent was used to extract total RNA from the PBMCs, yielding at least 5.5 micrograms per sample. The percentages of naive CD45RAhigh/CD27high T cells were determined by flow cytometry on a PBMC aliquot from every donor. Library preparation used 5' RACE. The run used an Illumina HiSeq 2500. A second PCR of 7 to 11 cycles was performed with a sample-barcoded 5' primer and a J-beta primer mix. A template-switch 5' adaptor carrying 12 random nucleotides introduced a unique molecular identifier onto each TCR beta cDNA molecule. At least 2.5 million CDR3-containing paired-end reads were obtained from each sample. First-strand cDNA was synthesized from all RNA with the Mint cDNA synthesis kit, primed by a TRBC-specific oligonucleotide. Following uracil-DNA glycosylase treatment, all cDNA underwent a first 18-cycle PCR with the universal primers M1SS and BC2_uni_R. As for how the authors treated the data: For normalization, 1 million high-quality reads, each with a distinct molecular identifier, were randomly selected from each sample. Reads sharing molecular identifiers were discarded rather than binned into consensus sequences. MiTCR, set to a Q25 quality threshold and the strictest error-elimination algorithm, was used for CDR3 identification, clonotype clustering and error correction. A nonparametric unseen species model with Euler transformation was used to estimate lower-bound total TCR beta diversity. The public sequencing data were trimmed at Q25 with fastp and processed into clonotypes with MiXCR by TCRdb, which kept only in-frame beta chains. Each entry is one CDR3 protein sequence, shown with its most common DNA and genes. The V and J calls and clone size come from TCRdb's table, not from the authors' own analysis. This sample lists roughly 700,000 distinct CDR3 sequences; around 49% were detected once. The biggest ten clones account for approximately 32% of the sample.

Spanning cysteine to phenylalanine, the CDR3 consists of 17 amino acids. Just the 51-base CDR3 DNA is kept, in frame starting at base 1. Based on the germline V gene, the CDR1 and CDR2 sequences are MNHEY and SVGAGI. This entry belongs to a study of blood T cells in healthy people across ages (dated by TCRdb to the mid-2010s). With respect to the entire study: In model experiments, roughly one uniquely barcoded TCR beta cDNA molecule per two T cells was captured by template switching. The study analyzed two additional independent replicas of 1 million unique cDNA reads from the same blood draw for two donors, one aged 18 to 29 and one aged 80 or older. Donors of different ages were randomly distributed across sequencing lanes to avoid experimental bias. Four age groups were formed from the donors: young (average 16 years), middle-aged (just under 40), aged (around 62) and long-lived (more than 75). Age-related changes in TCR beta repertoire diversity were measured in the study by deep sequencing normalized with unique cDNA molecular identifiers.

Points the paper makes about the study in general: Estimates of total diversity based on one million sequenced T cells were considered lower bounds and underestimates. The CMV infection status of donors was not known, potentially confounding age-related changes in expanded clonotypes. Observed TCR beta diversity per million T cells fell roughly linearly with age, and a significant reduction was already apparent by age roughly 41. Compared with the aged group, the long-lived group had more naive CD4+ T cells, fewer expanded clones and increased TCR diversity, suggesting age selection. Bulk unsorted PBMC profiling prevented conclusive comparison of naive and antigen-experienced compartments. There was a strong correlation between observed TCR beta diversity and the percentage of naive T cells measured by flow cytometry.

The rearrangement combines TRBV6-5 with TRBJ1-1, with the identity of the D gene unclear. This TCR derives from a woman between 55 and 75 years old in good health. The sequencing input was blood. The sequence in DNA is TGTGCCAGCAGTTACTCTGCCCGGGATACTATGAACACTGATGCTTTCTTT. Its protein reads: CASSYSARDTMNTDAFF.